A selection of T cell receptor beta chains follows, all from one sample in a study of T cell responses to AZD1222 COVID-19 vaccine. The table came from immunoSEQ multiplex PCR; TCRdb's copy has only in-frame clones and leaves some out. The sample includes around 150,000 clones, 85% to 95% of them seen just once. Sequencing used peripheral blood, obtained on day 0 of AZD1222 vaccination. Receptor source: an adult in good health. Both conserved end residues are part of each CDR3. A D gene is named only where the DNA matches it firmly. Part of the rows lack a size; the others show once, few, many or a class for expanded clones.

-	TRBV12-3/TRBV12-4	-	TRBJ2-3	TGTGCCAGCAGCCGCAGCACAGATACGCAGTATTTT	CASSRSTDTQYF
-	TRBV6-6	-	TRBJ1-3	TGTGCCAGCAGTCAGACCAGACCACCCAACGTCTCTGGAAACACCATATATTTT	CASSQTRPPNVSGNTIYF
-	TRBV18	-	TRBJ1-1	TGTGCCAGCTCACCCGGGCTGAACACTGAAGCTTTCTTT	CASSPGLNTEAFF
-	TRBV5-1	once	TRBJ1-2	TGCGCCAGCAGCTTAGACAGGTTGGACTATGGCTACACCTTC	CASSLDRLDYGYTF
-	TRBV6-2/TRBV6-3	-	TRBJ1-1	TGTGCCAGCAGTTACTCGGACGGAAAGGGAGCTTTCTTT	CASSYSDGKGAFF
-	TRBV5-6	-	TRBJ2-1	TGTGCCAGCAGCTTGGCCCCTAGCTCCTACAATGAGCAGTTCTTC	CASSLAPSSYNEQFF
-	TRBV4-1	-	TRBJ1-1	TGCGCCAGCAGCCGCCTTCTGGTGGGGAACACTGAAGCTTTCTTT	CASSRLLVGNTEAFF
-	TRBV3-1/TRBV3-2	-	TRBJ1-5	TGTGCCAGCAGCCAGGTATGGGGGGTCAATCAGCCCCAGCATTTT	CASSQVWGVNQPQHF
TRBD1	TRBV7-2	-	TRBJ2-3	TGTGCCAGCAGTCACGACAGGGGCAGCGCAGATACGCAGTATTTT	CASSHDRGSADTQYF
-	TRBV5-4	once	TRBJ2-1	TGTGCCAGCAGCTTTAAACAGACAGAGTACAATGAGCAGTTCTTC	CASSFKQTEYNEQFF
-	TRBV7-9	-	TRBJ2-7	TGTGCCAGCAGTAACCGGGACCGAACCTACGAGCAGTACTTC	CASSNRDRTYEQYF
-	TRBV10-1	-	TRBJ1-3	TGCGCCAGCCCTTCTGGAAACACCATATATTTT	CASPSGNTIYF
-	TRBV4-2	once	TRBJ2-5	TGTGCCAGCAGCCAAGGGGTAGCAGAAGAGACCCAGTACTTC	CASSQGVAEETQYF
TRBD1	TRBV9	-	TRBJ1-1	TGTGCCAGCAGCGTAGGACAGGGGATGAGGGACACTGAAGCTTTCTTT	CASSVGQGMRDTEAFF
TRBD1	TRBV7-3	few	TRBJ2-7	TGTGCCAGCAGCTTAAGCACAGGGGGCCCAAGCTCCTACGAGCAGTACTTC	CASSLSTGGPSSYEQYF
TRBD2	TRBV7-7	-	TRBJ2-7	TGTGCTAGCAGCTTGGCTAGCGGCCCCTCCTACGAGCAGTACTTC	CASSLASGPSYEQYF
TRBD2	TRBV7-3	-	TRBJ2-7	TGTGCCAGCAGCCTGACTAGCTCCAACGAGCAGTACTTC	CASSLTSSNEQYF
-	TRBV18	-	TRBJ2-7	TGTGCCAGCTCACCACTGAGGAGCTCCTACGAGCAGTACTTC	CASSPLRSSYEQYF
-	TRBV6-5	-	TRBJ1-5	TGTGCCACCGGGAGGGTGAGCAATCAGCCCCAGCATTTT	CATGRVSNQPQHF
-	TRBV11-2	-	TRBJ1-6	TGTGCCAGCAGCTCCCCGGGGCAGGGTAATTCACCCCTCCACTTT	CASSSPGQGNSPLHF
TRBD2	TRBV7-3	once	TRBJ2-3	TGTGCCAGCAGCTTAAGACTAGCGGGGGGGCCGTCGGATACGCAGTATTTT	CASSLRLAGGPSDTQYF
TRBD1	TRBV12-5	-	TRBJ1-4	TGTGCTAGTGGTTTGGTACTCCCAACTAACGGGGACAGGGGGCGAGAAAAACTGTTTTTT	CASGLVLPTNGDRGREKLFF
-	TRBV25-1	-	TRBJ1-1	TGTGCCAGCCTACCTACCACCTCAGGCGCTGAAGCTTTCTTT	CASLPTTSGAEAFF
-	TRBV7-9	-	TRBJ2-2	TGTGCCAGCAGCTTTGGGGTAACCGAGACCGGGGAGCTGTTTTTT	CASSFGVTETGELFF
-	TRBV10-3	-	TRBJ1-3	TGTGCCATCAGTGAAAGGGGAACTGGAAACACCATATATTTT	CAISERGTGNTIYF
-	TRBV10-3	-	TRBJ1-1	TGTGCCATCAGACTCCAGGAGAACACTGAAGCTTTCTTT	CAIRLQENTEAFF
TRBD1	TRBV3-1/TRBV3-2	-	TRBJ1-2	TGTGCCAGCAGCCAAGGGACAGGGCCTGGCTACACCTTC	CASSQGTGPGYTF
-	TRBV9	-	TRBJ1-2	TGTGCCAGCAGCCCTCCCCGGCGGGGCGCGACTGGCTACACCTTC	CASSPPRRGATGYTF
TRBD1	TRBV7-6	-	TRBJ1-1	TGTGCCAGCAGCTTTGAAAGGACAGGGATGAACACTGAAGCTTTCTTT	CASSFERTGMNTEAFF
-	TRBV4-2	-	TRBJ1-6	TGTGCCAGCAGCCAAGAGAAATCTACAGGTTTCTATAATTCACCCCTCCACTTT	CASSQEKSTGFYNSPLHF